The present TCR beta chain was sequenced within a study of T cells in Graves' hyperthyroidism and ophthalmopathy. Points from the study as a whole: In the blood, most expanded thyroid clonotypes above 0.001 appeared as well.

This clonotype has only a few counts. What it binds is not known. Patients aged 18 to 65 with hyperthyroidism were newly diagnosed, with duration under 2 months. The sample of blood was obtained at first hyperthyroidism diagnosis (before any ophthalmopathy symptoms). The PBMCs had their origin in roughly 9.4 ml of fresh peripheral blood. The TCR beta CDR3 regions underwent amplification using RNA transcripts as the source. Researchers ran a first-round RT-PCR on the TCR CDR3 using the HTBI primer set. Via MiXCR, TCRdb re-called the multiplex PCR reads, giving one row per CDR3 protein. Of 130,000 or so distinct CDR3 sequences listed, roughly 23% are singletons. The CDR3 totals 14 residues. Germline CDR1 SQVTM, CDR2 ANQGSEA. Trimming pared 3 bases from V and 0 bases from J, leaving 6 bases between.

Input material: blood. This TCR came from a woman aged 50 to 65 with Graves' hyperthyroidism that later progressed to Graves' ophthalmopathy. The V gene is TRBV29-1, the J gene TRBJ2-6; D unclear. The CDR3 sequence is CSVEVYSGANVLTF. In nucleotides, the CDR3 is TGCAGCGTTGAGGTCTACTCTGGGGCCAACGTCCTGACTTTC.